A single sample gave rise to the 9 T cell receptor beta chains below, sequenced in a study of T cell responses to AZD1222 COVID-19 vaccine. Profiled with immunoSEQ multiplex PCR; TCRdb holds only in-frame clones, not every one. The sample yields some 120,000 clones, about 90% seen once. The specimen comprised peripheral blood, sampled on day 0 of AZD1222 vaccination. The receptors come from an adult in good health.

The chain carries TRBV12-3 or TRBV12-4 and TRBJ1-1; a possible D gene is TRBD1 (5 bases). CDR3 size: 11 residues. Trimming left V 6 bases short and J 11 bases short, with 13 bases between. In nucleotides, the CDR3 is TGTGCCAGCAGGCAGGGCCCCAAGGCTTTCTTT. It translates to CASRQGPKAFF.

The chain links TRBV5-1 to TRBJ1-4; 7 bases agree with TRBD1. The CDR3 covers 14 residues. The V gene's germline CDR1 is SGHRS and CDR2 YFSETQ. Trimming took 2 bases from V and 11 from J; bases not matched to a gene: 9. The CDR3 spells CASSLAGGKLKLFF. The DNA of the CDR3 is TGCGCCAGCAGCTTAGCAGGGGGTAAGTTGAAACTGTTTTTT.

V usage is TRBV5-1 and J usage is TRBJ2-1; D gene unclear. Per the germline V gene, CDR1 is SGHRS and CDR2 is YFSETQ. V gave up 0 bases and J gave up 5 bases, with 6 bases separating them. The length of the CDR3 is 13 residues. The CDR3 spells CASSLDPNNEQFF. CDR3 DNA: TGCGCCAGCAGCTTGGACCCCAACAATGAGCAGTTCTTC.

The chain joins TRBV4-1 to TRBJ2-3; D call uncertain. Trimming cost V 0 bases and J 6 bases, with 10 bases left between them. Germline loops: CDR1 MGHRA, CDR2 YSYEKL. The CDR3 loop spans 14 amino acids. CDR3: CASSQDGPWDTQYF. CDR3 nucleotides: TGCGCCAGCAGCCAAGATGGGCCATGGGATACGCAGTATTTT.

CDR3 region: CASSSRQTDTQYF. Here the CDR3 DNA reads TGTGCCAGCAGCTCCCGACAGACAGATACGCAGTATTTT. This chain joins TRBV11-2 and TRBJ2-3, with D maybe TRBD1 (5 bases). This CDR3 has 13 residues. The germline gives CDR1 SGHAT, CDR2 FQNNGV. V gave up 4 bases and J gave up 3 bases, with 8 bases separating them.

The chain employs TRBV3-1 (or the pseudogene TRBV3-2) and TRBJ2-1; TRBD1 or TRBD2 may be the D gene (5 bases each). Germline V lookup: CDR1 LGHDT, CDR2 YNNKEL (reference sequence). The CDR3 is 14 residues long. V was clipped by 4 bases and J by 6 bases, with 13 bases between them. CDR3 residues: CASSPLGHSNEQFF. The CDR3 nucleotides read TGTGCCAGCAGCCCACTAGGACACTCCAATGAGCAGTTCTTC.

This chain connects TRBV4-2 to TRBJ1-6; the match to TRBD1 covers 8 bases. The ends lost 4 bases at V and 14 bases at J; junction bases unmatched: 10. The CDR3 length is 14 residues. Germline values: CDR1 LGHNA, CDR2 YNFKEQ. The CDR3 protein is CASSRDRSRWALHF. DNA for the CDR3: TGTGCCAGCAGCCGGGACAGGTCCCGGTGGGCCCTCCACTTT.

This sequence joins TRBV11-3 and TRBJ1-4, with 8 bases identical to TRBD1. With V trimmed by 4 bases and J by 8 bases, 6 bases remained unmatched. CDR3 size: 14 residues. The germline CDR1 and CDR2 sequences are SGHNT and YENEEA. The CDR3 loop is CASSSEAGGEKLFF. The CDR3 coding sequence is TGTGCCAGCAGCTCGGAGGCAGGGGGCGAAAAACTGTTTTTT.

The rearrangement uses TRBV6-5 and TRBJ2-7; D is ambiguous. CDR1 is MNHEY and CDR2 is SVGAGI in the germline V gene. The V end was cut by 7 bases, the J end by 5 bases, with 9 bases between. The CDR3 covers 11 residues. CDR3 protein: CASTDLNEQYF. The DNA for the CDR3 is TGTGCCAGCACCGATCTTAACGAGCAGTACTTC.